This T cell receptor (beta chain) is from a study of PD-1 blockade in classical Hodgkin lymphoma. Germline V CDR1 and CDR2: SGHRS, YFSETQ. Losses at the gene ends were 3 bases for V and 5 bases for J; bases not matched to a gene: 8. CDR3 length equals 15 residues. About this clone: Its antigen is unknown.

Findings and caveats of the study: TCR diversity at baseline was reported to be reduced in newly diagnosed patients relative to healthy donors. CD8+ TCR diversity did not rise significantly by C4D1, unlike CD4+. The study found complete responders had baseline diversity similar to newly diagnosed patients.

Some clones are missing from TCRdb's copy, which holds only in-frame ones; the method was immunoSEQ multiplex PCR. This repertoire shows 13,000 to 15,000 clones, about four fifths found once; its top ten account for roughly a quarter. Relapses following autologous stem cell transplantation were seen in all patients, with brentuximab vedotin exposure varying. The rearrangement joins TRBV5-1 to TRBJ1-1, with TRBD1 matching 9 bases. The sequence came from a human donor with classical Hodgkin lymphoma. The sample in question was peripheral blood mononuclear cells (PBMCs), obtained before the second cycle of nivolumab. The CDR3 DNA is TGCGCCAGCAGCTATTGGGACAGGGAGGGAACTGAAGCTTTCTTT. Its translation is CASSYWDREGTEAFF.